The 7 T cell receptor beta chains reported below all come from one sample, sequenced in a study of beta chain features in type 1 diabetes. Study-wide results and caveats: TCRB CDR3s were moderately but significantly shorter in Type 1 diabetes patients in all four CD4+ subsets.

Their antigens remain unidentified. The entirety of the isolated RNA underwent reverse transcription, so expressed TCRB transcripts were sequenced. Here immunoSEQ multiplex PCR was the method, and the copy in TCRdb shows in-frame clones only, minus some. The table has hundreds of thousands of clones, 13% seen once; the top ten hold around 0.022%. The sequencing sample was made of naive CD4+ T cells from blood. The receptors shown here come from a man aged 18 to 35 with type 1 diabetes.

V is TRBV7-8 and J is TRBJ2-5, with D possibly matching TRBD1 (6 bases). The CDR3 has 14 residues. CDR1 and CDR2 from the germline V gene are SGHVS and FQNEAQ. Trimming shortened V by 2 bases and J by 4 bases, and 11 bases separated the two germline ends. The CDR3 protein is CASSLHSQGETQYF. In DNA form, the CDR3 reads TGTGCCAGCAGCTTACATTCACAGGGAGAGACCCAGTACTTC.

With regard to this clone: The sample has other DNA sequences that encode this CDR3 too. The chain combines TRBV9 with TRBJ2-5, with D possibly TRBD1 on 6 matching bases. V was cut by 0 bases and J by 1 base, with 7 bases left in between. Germline V gene lookup returns CDR1 SGDLS and CDR2 YYNGEE. CDR3 size: 14 residues. Here the CDR3 reads CASSVGTVQETQYF. The CDR3 bases are TGTGCCAGCAGCGTAGGGACAGTCCAAGAGACCCAGTACTTC.

The chain recombines TRBV2 with TRBJ2-1, with D perhaps matching TRBD2 (6 bases). The CDR3 extends over 12 amino acids. V dropped 2 bases and J dropped 9 bases, with 8 bases sitting between them. CDR1 is SNHLY, CDR2 FYNNEI, per germline. This CDR3 is CASSEQGGEQFF. CDR3 bases: TGTGCCAGCAGTGAACAGGGAGGTGAGCAGTTCTTC.

The chain is built from TRBV5-4 and TRBJ2-3, with 7 bases that match TRBD1. Trimming cost V 3 bases and J 4 bases; bases outside gene matches: 11. The germline V gene encodes CDR1 SGHNT and CDR2 YYREEE (reference sequence). The CDR3 length is 16 residues. The DNA of the CDR3 is TGTGCCAGCAGCTCCGAAGCTCATCAGGGGGCAGATACGCAGTATTTT. It translates to CASSSEAHQGADTQYF.

The J gene is TRBJ1-4, the V gene TRBV29-1; D may be TRBD1 (5 bases). This CDR3 spans 15 amino acids. V lost 4 bases and J 0 bases, leaving 12 bases between the germline ends. Germline V gives CDR1 SQVTM, CDR2 ANQGSEA. Written as DNA, the CDR3 is TGCAGCGTTGTGGGGGGGGATGCAACTAATGAAAAACTGTTTTTT. Translating gives CSVVGGDATNEKLFF.

V gene TRBV2 combines with J gene TRBJ2-2; 8 bases fit TRBD1. The ends lost 1 base at V and 7 bases at J; junction bases unmatched: 5. Germline CDR1 is SNHLY and CDR2 is FYNNEI. The CDR3 has 15 amino acids. This CDR3 is CASSEVDRVIGELFF. The CDR3 DNA is TGTGCCAGCAGTGAAGTGGACAGGGTGATCGGGGAGCTGTTTTTT.

This clone has a handful of counts. The chain uses TRBV19 and TRBJ2-1, with D possibly TRBD1 on 6 matching bases. This CDR3 has 13 amino acids. The germline CDR1 and CDR2 sequences are LNHDA and SQIVND (reference sequence). Between the trimmed V and J ends, which lost 6 bases and 4 bases, there was a span of 10 bases. CDR3 nucleotides: TGTGCCAGTAGAACGACAGGATACAATGAGCAGTTCTTC. Protein sequence: CASRTTGYNEQFF.